These 30 T cell receptor beta chains came from one sample sequenced in a study of shared clonotypes between healthy human individuals (dated by TCRdb to 2018 to 2020). Libraries were built with the immunoSEQ multiplex PCR assay. Imported from immuneACCESS, the table was reduced by TCRdb to in-frame sequences with V and J called. These copies leave out some clones; in studies compared against another copy, an unresolved V gene accounts for under half, and the cause of the remainder is not known. This sample comprises roughly 1 million clones, around 74% of them detected only once. The ten largest clonotypes hold around 1.5% of the sample. Sequencing used memory CD4+ T cells sorted from blood. This specimen's cell subset or site label, per the study, means: CD45RA-negative fraction. The receptors were sampled from a man between 18 and 35 years old in good health.

This chain joins TRBV6-6 and TRBJ2-7; D not resolved. CDR1 and CDR2 from the germline V gene are MNHNY and SVGAGI (reference sequence). With 6 bases removed from V and 0 bases from J, the gap between germline ends came to 6 bases. This CDR3 is built from 12 residues. In DNA, the CDR3 is TGTGCCAGCAGCCTCACCTCCTACGAGCAGTACTTC. Its translation: CASSLTSYEQYF.

The V and J genes are TRBV2 and TRBJ2-7; no firm D call. Per the germline V gene, CDR1 is SNHLY and CDR2 is FYNNEI. This CDR3 comprises 19 residues. V lost 7 bases and J lost 2, with 30 bases in between. The CDR3 DNA is TGTGCCAGCAACGCGGCAGAGAACCCCCTCGATGGAGATACCTACGAGCAGTACTTC. Translated: CASNAAENPLDGDTYEQYF.

This chain uses TRBV5-1 with TRBJ2-5; D may be TRBD2 (5 bases). V was cut by 2 bases and J by 1 base, with 6 bases left in between. Germline V CDR1 and CDR2: SGHRS, YFSETQ. The CDR3 consists of 13 residues. CDR3 coding DNA: TGCGCCAGCAGCTTCGGGGTCCAAGAGACCCAGTACTTC. Translating it yields CASSFGVQETQYF.

In this sample, this clone turned up once. The rearrangement links TRBV10-1 to TRBJ2-7; the D gene is possibly TRBD1 (6 bases). CDR3 length: 15 residues. Germline CDR1 reads WNHNN; CDR2 reads SYGVQD (reference sequence). V was pared by 6 bases and J by 5 bases, with 20 bases between. Here the CDR3 reads CASSSTGQGPHEQYF. The CDR3 nucleotides read TGCGCCAGCAGCTCCACCGGGCAGGGGCCCCACGAGCAGTACTTC.

This clone occurred once. The V and J genes are TRBV7-8 and TRBJ1-5; D is ambiguous. The CDR3 runs 15 residues. V lost 2 bases and J 0 bases, leaving 8 bases between the germline ends. Per germline, CDR1 SGHVS and CDR2 FQNEAQ. CDR3 in DNA: TGTGCCAGCAGCTTAAACAGTTATAGCAATCAGCCCCAGCATTTT. Translated, it gives CASSLNSYSNQPQHF.

This clone was seen only a few times. CDR3 protein: CASSLGLGGNTGELFF. CDR3 coding DNA: TGTGCCAGCAGCTTGGGGTTAGGGGGGAACACCGGGGAGCTGTTTTTT. This chain uses TRBV5-4 with TRBJ2-2; TRBD1 is a possible D gene (6 bases). The CDR3 is 16 amino acids. Deletions cut 0 bases from V and 1 base from J, with 10 bases between. Germline V gene data show CDR1 as SGHNT and CDR2 as YYREEE (reference sequence).

This clone is a singleton in its sample. The J gene is TRBJ2-2, the V gene TRBV7-9; possibly TRBD1 or TRBD2 for D (6 bases each). The germline V gene encodes CDR1 SEHNR and CDR2 FQNEAQ (reference sequence). The CDR3 totals 18 residues. Trimming cost V 5 bases and J 3 bases, with 22 bases left between them. The CDR3 spells CASSRLRSGGADTGELFF. CDR3 DNA: TGTGCCAGCAGCCGCCTACGCTCCGGGGGCGCGGACACCGGGGAGCTGTTTTTT.

V and J are TRBV14 and TRBJ2-2, with D possibly matching TRBD1 (6 bases). The germline V and J ends were trimmed by 0 bases and 0 bases, with 11 bases remaining between them. Germline V gene sequence: CDR1 SGHDN, CDR2 FVKESK. This CDR3 is built from 17 residues. CDR3 DNA: TGTGCCAGCAGCCAAGATTGGACAGAAGCGAACACCGGGGAGCTGTTTTTT. Amino acids: CASSQDWTEANTGELFF.

This clone was recorded only once. Other DNA sequences in this sample translate to the same CDR3. The J gene is TRBJ2-1, the V gene TRBV5-1; D tentatively reads TRBD1 or TRBD2 (5 bases each). CDR1 is SGHRS, CDR2 YFSETQ, per germline. V was clipped by 0 bases and J by 1 base, with 8 bases between them. This CDR3 region has 15 residues. The CDR3 DNA sequence: TGCGCCAGCAGCTTGGAGTGGGGGTCCTACAATGAGCAGTTCTTC. Translation: CASSLEWGSYNEQFF.

The CDR3 sequence: CSVEGSSSNEQFF. The CDR3 bases are TGCAGCGTTGAGGGGAGTAGCTCCAATGAGCAGTTCTTC. The chain is built from TRBV29-1 and TRBJ2-1; weak D call: TRBD2 (5 bases). From germline, CDR1 is SQVTM and CDR2 ANQGSEA. This CDR3 contains 13 residues. Trimming left V 3 bases short and J 6 bases short, with 12 bases between.

This clone has a handful of counts. V is TRBV14 and J is TRBJ2-1, with D possibly being TRBD2 (6 bases). Trimming removed 1 base at V and 1 base at J, with 14 bases between. Looked up from germline, CDR1 is SGHDN and CDR2 is FVKESK. The CDR3 loop spans 17 amino acids. The CDR3 here is CASSQGYRSGSYNEQFF. The DNA of the CDR3 is TGTGCCAGCAGCCAAGGGTATAGAAGCGGGTCCTACAATGAGCAGTTCTTC.

The rearrangement joins TRBV28 to TRBJ1-3, with 7 bases aligning to TRBD1. Germline CDR1 reads MDHEN; CDR2 reads SYDVKM. This CDR3 region has 13 residues. After removal of 6 bases from V and 8 bases from J, the junction contained 7 bases not matched to a gene. CDR3 protein: CASSRQGTDTIYF. The DNA for the CDR3 is TGTGCCAGCAGCCGACAGGGCACTGACACCATATATTTT.

This chain joins TRBV2 and TRBJ1-2, with 7 bases matching TRBD1. Trimming at V came to 3 bases and at J to 0 bases, leaving 4 bases not matched to a gene. The CDR3 sequence is 15 residues long. Germline assignment: CDR1 SNHLY and CDR2 FYNNEI. DNA for the CDR3: TGTGCCAGCAGTGACTCAGGGGGAGCTAACTATGGCTACACCTTC. This sequence encodes CASSDSGGANYGYTF.

The chain joins TRBV7-6 to TRBJ1-1, with unresolved D. CDR3 length: 13 amino acids. With 5 bases removed from V and 4 bases from J, the gap between germline ends came to 11 bases. Germline V lookup: CDR1 SGHVS, CDR2 FNYEAQ. CDR3 region: CASSLEMGTEAFF. The CDR3 region has the DNA TGTGCCAGCAGCCTCGAGATGGGCACTGAAGCTTTCTTT.

V is TRBV6-5 and J is TRBJ1-4; no firm D call. The CDR3 is 15 amino acids. Between the trimmed V and J ends, which lost 7 bases and 6 bases, there was a span of 18 bases. CDR1 is MNHEY, CDR2 SVGAGI, per germline. The CDR3 is CASTPRGRSDEKLFF. The CDR3 bases are TGTGCCAGCACCCCCCGTGGGAGATCAGATGAAAAACTGTTTTTT.

V and J are TRBV5-1 and TRBJ2-6; 7 bases line up with TRBD1. The ends lost 4 bases at V and 0 bases at J; junction bases unmatched: 4. This CDR3 is 16 amino acids long. Germline V gene lookup returns CDR1 SGHRS and CDR2 YFSETQ. CDR3 residues: CASSPGQSSGANVLTF. CDR3 coding DNA: TGCGCCAGCAGCCCGGGACAGAGCTCTGGGGCCAACGTCCTGACTTTC.

The J gene is TRBJ2-1, the V gene TRBV5-1; TRBD2 matches 10 bases. The CDR3 spans 19 residues. Losses at the gene ends were 1 base for V and 3 bases for J; bases not matched to a gene: 13. CDR1 is SGHRS, CDR2 YFSETQ, per germline. The DNA of the CDR3 is TGCGCCAGCAGCTTGCTTGGTCTAGCGGGAGTCGGGGACTACAATGAGCAGTTCTTC. The encoded protein is CASSLLGLAGVGDYNEQFF.

The chain employs TRBV11-3 and TRBJ2-2; no clear D gene. V gave up 0 bases and J gave up 8 bases, with 10 bases separating them. The CDR3 totals 14 residues. Germline-derived CDR1 and CDR2 are SGHNT and YENEEA. The CDR3 sequence is CASSLDRGVGELFF. The CDR3 region has the DNA TGTGCCAGCAGCTTAGATCGTGGTGTAGGGGAGCTGTTTTTT.

This clone was recorded once. The V and J genes are TRBV6-5 and TRBJ1-2; D might be TRBD1 (5 bases). Trimming pared 7 bases from V and 3 bases from J, leaving 15 bases between. Germline assignment: CDR1 MNHEY and CDR2 SVGAGI. This CDR3 spans 14 amino acids. The CDR3 nucleotides read TGTGCCAGCACCTCTTTCGGGACCTACTATGGCTACACCTTC. It specifies CASTSFGTYYGYTF.

The chain employs TRBV5-1 and TRBJ1-1; D may be TRBD1 (5 bases). Trimming left V 1 base short and J 4 bases short, with 11 bases between. Germline V CDR1 and CDR2: SGHRS, YFSETQ. CDR3 length: 14 residues. The CDR3 nucleotides read TGCGCCAGCAGCTTGTCGGGGGACGCCACTGAAGCTTTCTTT. It codes for CASSLSGDATEAFF. Variable domain in full (rest from reference TRBV5-1 and TRBJ1-1): KAGVTQTPRYLIKTRGQQVTLSCSPISGHRSVSWYQQTPGQGLQFLFEYFSETQRNKGNFPGRFSGRQFSNSRSEMNVSTLELGDSALYLCASSLSGDATEAFFGQGTRLTVV.

This clone has just a few counts. This chain uses TRBV16 with TRBJ2-3; D perhaps matches TRBD1 (6 bases). CDR1 KGHSY and CDR2 FQNENV come from the germline V gene. The CDR3 extends over 15 amino acids. V lost 5 bases and J 0 bases, leaving 12 bases between the germline ends. CDR3 in DNA: TGTGCCAGCAGCGGGAGAGGGGGAAGCACAGATACGCAGTATTTT. It specifies CASSGRGGSTDTQYF.

The rearrangement joins TRBV10-1 to TRBJ2-1, with D possibly TRBD2 on 7 matching bases. Germline V CDR1 and CDR2: WNHNN, SYGVQD (reference sequence). Trimming removed 4 bases at V and 7 bases at J, with 14 bases between. The CDR3 contains 14 residues. CDR3 amino acids: CASSAGGRGNEQFF. The DNA of the CDR3 is TGCGCCAGCAGTGCCGGGGGGCGGGGAAATGAGCAGTTCTTC.

This clone turned up a few times. V gene TRBV9 combines with J gene TRBJ2-7; no clear D. Per the germline V gene, CDR1 is SGDLS and CDR2 is YYNGEE. This CDR3 has 14 amino acids. V lost 4 bases and J 5 bases, leaving 16 bases between the germline ends. In nucleotides, the CDR3 is TGTGCCAGCAGCACCGGGCCGATCAACGACGAGCAGTACTTC. It specifies CASSTGPINDEQYF.

The chain has TRBV19 and TRBJ1-3; D unclear. The CDR3 loop spans 16 amino acids. The V gene's germline CDR1 is LNHDA and CDR2 SQIVND (reference sequence). V lost 4 bases, J lost 0 bases, and 13 bases lay in between. This CDR3 is CASSTRTVGSGNTIYF. The CDR3 DNA reads TGTGCCAGTAGTACCCGGACCGTCGGCTCTGGAAACACCATATATTTT.

V and J are TRBV21-1 and TRBJ1-6; the tabulated D call, TRBD1, remains unverified against the DNA. TRBV21-1 is assigned pseudogene status. The CDR3 is made up of 16 amino acids. The CDR3 sequence is CASSKGADSYNSPLHF. The CDR3 DNA follows: TGTGCCAGCAGCAAAGGGGCAGACTCCTATAATTCACCCCTCCACTTT.

The J gene is TRBJ2-7, the V gene TRBV6-6, with D possibly TRBD2 on 7 matching bases. Trimming took off 7 bases at V and 4 bases at J, with 14 bases between the two ends. Per the germline V gene, CDR1 is MNHNY and CDR2 is SVGAGI (reference sequence). CDR3 size: 13 residues. The CDR3 nucleotides are TGTGCCAGCACCCGGGGGGCCTATTACGAGCAGTACTTC. Protein: CASTRGAYYEQYF.

The chain couples TRBV10-3 to TRBJ1-1, with 7 bases aligning to TRBD1. J gave up 4 bases and V 2 bases, and 4 bases lay outside the gene matches. Per the germline V gene, CDR1 is ENHRY and CDR2 is SYGVKD. This CDR3 region has 14 residues. The CDR3 nucleotides read TGTGCCATCAGTGAGGGCAGGGGGAGCACTGAAGCTTTCTTT. Translated, it gives CAISEGRGSTEAFF.

The CDR3, as DNA: TGTGCCTGGAGTGCGGGGGGCGGATTCACAGATACGCAGTATTTT. It encodes CAWSAGGGFTDTQYF. The genes are TRBV30 and TRBJ2-3; a weak D match, TRBD2 (7 bases). V gave up 1 base and J gave up 2 bases, with 13 bases separating them. The CDR3 is made up of 15 amino acids. Germline V lookup: CDR1 GTSNPN, CDR2 SVGIG (reference sequence).

V usage is TRBV2 and J usage is TRBJ1-6, with unresolved D. This CDR3 contains 14 residues. Germline lookup yields CDR1 SNHLY and CDR2 FYNNEI. The ends were cut back, 6 bases at V and 5 bases at J, with 11 bases in the middle. The CDR3 sequence is CASRIIGDNSPLHF. DNA of the CDR3: TGTGCCAGCAGGATAATCGGGGATAATTCACCCCTCCACTTT.

V gene TRBV5-1 combines with J gene TRBJ2-2; TRBD1 matches 7 bases. Trimming removed 4 bases from V and 6 bases from J; junction bases left unmatched: 3. This CDR3 region has 13 residues. Germline V gene sequence: CDR1 SGHRS, CDR2 YFSETQ. In DNA, the CDR3 is TGCGCCAGCAGCCCTGGACAGGCCGGGGAGCTGTTTTTT. Protein: CASSPGQAGELFF.